The 20 T cell receptor beta chains given below trace back to one sample, sequenced in a study of immune aging and cytomegalovirus after organ transplant. The sample's time point: five sample-tagged time points from pre-transplant (day -1) to day 368 post-transplant, pooled. Their recognized antigens are unknown. Libraries came from microwell single-cell capture using BD Rhapsody targeted mRNA and AbSeq reagents. One entry per CDR3 protein, called by TCRdb with MiXCR from the single-cell sequencing reads. Found here are 20,000 or so distinct CDR3 sequences, just over 35% of them singletons; the top ten hold 25% to 30%. Source: CMV peptide-activated CD4+ and CD8+ T cells sorted from blood, taken at five time points, pooled. Noted subset: sorted CD8+CD137+ and CD4+CD154+ T cells after roughly 12 h CMV IE-1 peptide stimulation. The receptors come from a female donor who had a heart transplant and CMV viremia.

This clonotype was detected a few times. At one end the junction does not follow the germline gene, possibly because of a read error. The CDR3 nucleotides read TGCGCCAGCAGTGCGGGACAGGGGGTTGAAAAACCGTTTTTT. Its protein product is CASSAGQGVEKPFF. V is TRBV27 and J is TRBJ1-4; 11 positions agree with TRBD1. The CDR3 covers 14 residues. The germline gives CDR1 MNHEY, CDR2 SMNVEV (reference sequence).

The V call is TRBV12-3 or TRBV12-4, the J call TRBJ1-5, with a possible D match to TRBD1 (5 bases). Trimming removed 8 bases from V and 6 bases from J, with 17 bases in between. There are 14 residues in the CDR3. For the CDR3, the DNA is TGTGCCAGCGCCCAGGGAAACGTTGGTCAGCCCCAGCATTTT. This translates into CASAQGNVGQPQHF.

The chain employs TRBV6-1 and TRBJ2-7, with unresolved D. The CDR3 contains 13 residues. CDR1 and CDR2 (germline): MNHNS, SASEGT. V lost 8 bases and J lost 0, with 11 bases in between. The CDR3 spells CASSWRHSYEQYF. In nucleotides, the CDR3 is TGTGCCAGCTCTTGGCGGCACTCCTACGAGCAGTACTTC.

This clonotype was found a few times. This chain connects TRBV12-3 or TRBV12-4 to TRBJ2-2, with D tentatively TRBD2 (7 bases). The CDR3 extends over 15 amino acids. V lost 6 bases, J lost 0 bases, and 11 bases lay in between. The CDR3 DNA reads TGTGCCAGCAGGGGGGGGGCAGCGAACACCGGGGAGCTGTTTTTT. Translating gives CASRGGAANTGELFF.

There are a few counts of this clonotype. The chain couples TRBV5-1 to TRBJ1-1, with 7 bases lining up with TRBD1. Losses at the gene ends were 0 bases for V and 1 base for J; bases not matched to a gene: 3. There are 15 residues in the CDR3. The germline CDR1 and CDR2 sequences are SGHRS and YFSETQ. CDR3 sequence: CASSLGRTGNTEAFF. CDR3 DNA: TGCGCCAGCAGCTTGGGGAGGACAGGGAACACTGAAGCTTTCTTT.

This clonotype is medium-sized in the sample. J is TRBJ2-4 and V is TRBV29-1, with 7 bases matching TRBD1. Per the germline V gene, CDR1 is SQVTM and CDR2 is ANQGSEA. J gave up 1 base and V 7 bases, and 16 bases lay outside the gene matches. This CDR3 comprises 17 residues. DNA for the CDR3: TGCAGCGCAAGAAACGGGACAGCGTCTGGGGCCAAAAACATTCAGTACTTC. This gives the protein CSARNGTASGAKNIQYF.

This clonotype was recorded at least ten times. A much larger clone differs by one base, so this may be a read error. The V and J genes are TRBV7-2 and TRBJ2-1; no clear D gene. Germline CDR1 is SGHTA and CDR2 is FQGNSA. CDR3 length: 15 residues. Here the CDR3 DNA reads TGTGCCAGCAGCTTAGCGTTCGGGTCCTACAGTGAGCAGTTCTTC. This translates into CASSLAFGSYSEQFF.

The V call is TRBV5-6, the J call TRBJ2-5; D is perhaps TRBD2 (6 bases). Germline V gives CDR1 SGHDT, CDR2 YYEEEE. Deletions cut 0 bases from V and 4 bases from J, with 19 bases between. The CDR3 length is 17 residues. CDR3 amino acids: CASSLVSQPGAGETQYF. The CDR3 nucleotides are TGTGCCAGCAGCTTGGTTTCTCAACCGGGAGCGGGAGAGACCCAGTACTTC.

This clonotype counts as large (0.1 to 1%). The chain couples TRBV18 to TRBJ2-1; 8 bases align to TRBD2. Trimming at V came to 3 bases and at J to 8 bases, leaving 15 bases not matched to a gene. The length of the CDR3 is 17 residues. Germline assignment: CDR1 KGHSH and CDR2 LQKENI. The DNA of the CDR3 is TGTGCCAGCTCACCCTCCGGTGGGAGCGGGAGTTTGGATGAGCAGTTCTTC. As protein: CASSPSGGSGSLDEQFF.

The V call is TRBV4-3, the J call TRBJ1-2; D is possibly TRBD1 (6 bases). The V and J ends lost 0 bases and 0 bases respectively, with 11 bases between them. The CDR3 covers 16 residues. Germline V gene sequence: CDR1 LGHNA, CDR2 YSLEER. This CDR3 is CASSQEGGGSNYGYTF. DNA of the CDR3: TGCGCCAGCAGCCAAGAAGGGGGGGGTTCTAACTATGGCTACACCTTC.

The gene calls are TRBV19 and TRBJ2-7; 8 nucleotides agree with TRBD2. CDR3 length: 15 residues. The germline gives CDR1 LNHDA, CDR2 SQIVND (reference sequence). The trim removed 5 bases at V and 0 bases at J, leaving 6 bases unmatched. For the CDR3, the DNA is TGTGCCAGTAGTGCGCCCGGGACTAGCTCCTACGAGCAGTACTTC. Its protein product is CASSAPGTSSYEQYF.

This clonotype was seen repeatedly, ten times or more. J is TRBJ2-1 and V is TRBV20-1; D possibly uses TRBD1 or TRBD2 (5 bases each). The germline V and J ends were trimmed by 0 bases and 7 bases, with 19 bases remaining between them. The germline V gene has CDR1 DFQATT and CDR2 SNEGSKA (reference sequence). This CDR3 has 16 amino acids. Here the CDR3 DNA reads TGCAGTGCTAGAGATTCCCCGGGACGCCTGGTGAATGAGCAGTTCTTC. Residues: CSARDSPGRLVNEQFF.

In this sample, this clonotype is medium-sized (0.01 to 0.1%). J is TRBJ2-7 and V is TRBV5-1, with a possible D match to TRBD2 (6 bases). The germline V gene has CDR1 SGHRS and CDR2 YFSETQ. Between the trimmed V and J ends, which lost 3 bases and 7 bases, there was a span of 14 bases. CDR3 length: 13 amino acids. The CDR3 bases are TGCGCCAGCAGCTCGGGACTGGTTGGGGAGCAGTACTTC. Translating it yields CASSSGLVGEQYF.

In its sample, this clonotype was seen a few times. The rearrangement joins TRBV3-1 to TRBJ1-2; unclear D gene. V lost 4 bases and J lost 4, with 19 bases in between. The germline CDR1 and CDR2 sequences are LGHDT and YNNKEL (reference sequence). The CDR3 totals 16 residues. CDR3: CASSPIDTARPYGYTF. The CDR3 region has the DNA TGTGCCAGCAGCCCCATCGACACCGCCCGACCCTATGGCTACACCTTC. The full variable domain, completed using reference TRBV3-1 and TRBJ1-2, is DTAVSQTPKYLVTQMGNDKSIKCEQNLGHDTMYWYKQDSKKFLKIMFSYNNKELIINETVPNRFSPKSPDKAHLNLHINSLELGDSAVYFCASSPIDTARPYGYTFGSGTRLTVV.

Turning to this clonotype: A far larger clone is just one base off, so this is likely a read error. J is TRBJ2-1 and V is TRBV11-2; 12 nucleotides line up with TRBD1. The CDR3 length is 16 residues. The germline CDR1 and CDR2 sequences are SGHAT and FQNNGV. The CDR3 is CTSSWDRGRISNEQFF. Here the CDR3 DNA reads TGTACCAGCAGCTGGGACAGGGGGCGCATCTCCAATGAGCAGTTCTTC.

There are a few counts of this clonotype. The chain has TRBV12-3 or TRBV12-4 and TRBJ2-1, with D perhaps matching TRBD1 or TRBD2 (5 bases each). This CDR3 region has 13 residues. Trimming left V 5 bases short and J 7 bases short, with 12 bases between. CDR3 DNA: TGTGCCAGCAGTAGGGACGATGGGAATGAGCAGTTCTTC. This gives the protein CASSRDDGNEQFF.

Points on this clonotype: A read error may account for a junction end that differs from germline. This chain uses TRBV5-6 with TRBJ1-1; D not resolved. Germline-derived CDR1 and CDR2 are SGHDT and YYEEEE. This CDR3 is 14 amino acids long. CDR3 DNA sequence: TGTGCCAGCAGCTTGAGTCCCCTTAGCACTGAGGCTTTCTTT. This translates into CASSLSPLSTEAFF.

The chain couples TRBV5-4 to TRBJ2-6; unclear D gene. Trimming took off 4 bases at V and 4 bases at J, with 12 bases between the two ends. The CDR3 length is 15 residues. Germline CDR1 SGHNT, CDR2 YYREEE (reference sequence). The CDR3 DNA is TGTGCCAGCAGCCCCCAGGTCTTCGGGGCCAACGTCCTGACTTTC. Protein sequence: CASSPQVFGANVLTF.

The sample holds many counts of this clonotype. The CDR3 DNA is TGTGCCAGCAGCTTATCGGACTCCGGGGAAGCTTTCTTT. This sequence encodes CASSLSDSGEAFF. This sequence joins TRBV13 and TRBJ1-1; D gene unclear. The CDR3 is 13 amino acids. Germline V gives CDR1 PRHDT, CDR2 FYEKMQ (reference sequence). Trimming cost V 2 bases and J 8 bases, with 12 bases left between them.

The genes are TRBV12-3 or TRBV12-4 and TRBJ2-3; no reliable D call. The CDR3 length is 14 residues. The CDR3 region has the DNA TGTGTCTGCAACCTCGGACGGAAAACAGATACGCAGTATTTT. It is translated as CVCNLGRKTDTQYF.